This is a list of T cell receptor beta chains from one sample in a study of T cells after yellow fever vaccination. One entry per CDR3 protein, called by TCRdb with MiXCR from the 5' RACE reads. The sample shows 550,000 or so distinct CDR3 sequences, about 19% of them seen only once. Here the sequenced sample was PBMCs, taken 15 days after the yellow fever booster vaccination. Receptor source: a man aged 30-40 years who received the YFV17D yellow fever vaccine. Both conserved end residues are part of each CDR3. Expanded clones get a size class; other rows say once, few or many, or leave the size out.

v_call	j_call	clone_size	cdr3_aa
TRBV18	TRBJ1-5	many	CASSPRGLANQPQHF
TRBV20-1	TRBJ1-3	few	CSAVGDPSGNTIYF
TRBV6-5	TRBJ2-1	few	CASSYAIRDNNEQFF
TRBV20-1	TRBJ2-7	few	CSGREVLGEQYF
TRBV29-1	TRBJ2-7	NA	CSVQATGGGEQYF
TRBV18	TRBJ2-7	few	CASSDSVSEQYF
TRBV28	TRBJ2-5	NA	CAPWLQETQYF
TRBV5-4	TRBJ2-2	NA	CASSTRTSGVAIGELFF
TRBV20-1	TRBJ2-5	few	CSARDGTSGIETQYF
TRBV7-2	TRBJ2-1	few	CASSFPGLAEHNEQFF
TRBV7-9	TRBJ1-5	NA	CASSWGPDQPQHF
TRBV24-1	TRBJ2-3	NA	CATSDPIAGASTDTQYF
TRBV15	TRBJ2-4	few	CATSRERDQNIQYF
TRBV5-1	TRBJ1-1	few	CASSLGAGGGEAFF
TRBV10-1	TRBJ2-1	few	CASSEKPSGYNEQFF
TRBV20-1	TRBJ2-5	NA	CSANQAGVGTQYF
TRBV9	TRBJ2-1	NA	CASSPGLVLDEQFF
TRBV3-1	TRBJ2-1	few	CASSRGIAGLRSSYNEQFF
TRBV7-6	TRBJ2-5	few	CASSTLRRGQQETQYF
TRBV18	TRBJ2-7	NA	CASSPPTAGEQYF
TRBV24-1	TRBJ2-3	NA	CATSDRGRSTDTQYF
TRBV6-2/TRBV6-3	TRBJ2-7	NA	CASSWTSGRIKDSYEQYF
TRBV20-1	TRBJ1-2	NA	CSARVENYGYTF
TRBV20-1	TRBJ2-1	NA	CSAGGGTSGTAEQFF
TRBV11-2	TRBJ2-7	NA	CASSLEPGRTYEQYF
TRBV4-3	TRBJ2-1	NA	CASSPSGTAYNEQFF
TRBV18	TRBJ1-2	many	CASSPDSNYGYTF
TRBV27	TRBJ2-2	few	CAIKTAHTGELFF
TRBV6-2/TRBV6-3	TRBJ2-1	NA	CASGHSKNEQFF
TRBV15	TRBJ2-7	few	CATSGILGRTEEQYF
TRBV15	TRBJ2-3	few	CATSRVRKREGPDTQYF
TRBV3-1	TRBJ2-7	NA	CASSPIGPYEQYF
TRBV4-1	TRBJ2-3	few	CASSLWVKKTSGSLIRSADTQYF
TRBV12-3/TRBV12-4	TRBJ2-2	few	CASRLRNTGELFF
TRBV12-3/TRBV12-4	TRBJ2-7	few	CASRLTSDYSYEQYF
TRBV5-1	TRBJ2-3	few	CASSALVAGRGSDTQYF
TRBV10-3	TRBJ2-1	few	CAISESSASVPYNEQFF
TRBV6-2/TRBV6-3	TRBJ2-1	few	CASIQGTTSLLNEQFF
TRBV4-3	TRBJ2-6	NA	CASSLRTGDFFSGANVLTF
TRBV29-1	TRBJ2-6	NA	CSTSQGTGSGANVLTF
TRBV12-3/TRBV12-4	TRBJ2-4	NA	CASGPSGTGAIQYF
TRBV12-3/TRBV12-4	TRBJ2-6	few	CASSLGWDGANVLTF
TRBV4-3	TRBJ2-3	few	CASSQVVHTDTQYF
TRBV20-1	TRBJ2-3	NA	CSAQGGDYSPDTQYF
TRBV15	TRBJ2-1	NA	CATSRVASRMYNEQFF
TRBV28	TRBJ2-1	few	CASSLGVAGVEQFF
TRBV28	TRBJ2-7	NA	CASSTHTTGEQYF
TRBV7-2	TRBJ2-5	few	CASRKAPTGVYGETQYF
TRBV7-3	TRBJ2-5	NA	CASSSGTSGSQTQYF
TRBV7-9	TRBJ2-1	few	CASSSLGGRGSYNEQFF
TRBV20-1	TRBJ2-2	NA	CSVRGSSAAPSTGELFF
TRBV18	TRBJ2-7	NA	CASSLIGRPYEQYF
TRBV5-1	TRBJ1-6	NA	CASSSREDSPLHF
TRBV10-1	TRBJ2-6	few	CASSDKVSPSGANVLTF